Below are 3 T cell receptor beta chains sequenced from a single sample in a study of beta chain features in type 1 diabetes (dated by TCRdb to 2016 to 2019). Overall study results and their limits: In all four CD4+ subsets, TCRB CDR3 length was moderately but significantly shorter in type 1 diabetes patients.

These receptors' targets are unknown. The receptor library was made with the immunoSEQ multiplex PCR assay. The entire isolated RNA was reverse transcribed using the High Capacity cDNA Reverse Transcription Kit, and thus expressed TCRB transcripts were sequenced. TCRdb retrieved this table from immuneACCESS and kept in-frame rearrangements only. Not all clones are present; in checked studies, unresolved V genes account for under half, and no reason is known for the remainder. The table for this sample lists 250,000 to 350,000 clones; roughly 13% of them were counted only once. The top ten constitute 0.015% to 0.02% of the sample. What was sequenced was naive CD4+ T cells from blood. What the cell subset or site label conveys for this sample: true naive CD4+ T cells. These receptors all stem from a man between 25 and 39 years old with type 1 diabetes.

This clone was picked up a small number of times. The gene calls are TRBV6-1 and TRBJ2-1, with 11 bases aligning to TRBD2. The V gene's germline CDR1 is MNHNS and CDR2 SASEGT. The CDR3 is 15 amino acids. V shed 1 base, J shed 7 bases, and the junction held 3 bases outside the gene matches. CDR3 in amino acids: CASSEGPSGRNEQFF. CDR3 coding DNA: TGTGCCAGCAGTGAAGGACCTAGCGGGAGGAATGAGCAGTTCTTC.

This clone has a handful of counts. The genes are TRBV7-9 and TRBJ1-1; D gene uncertain. This CDR3 has 13 residues. Germline CDR1 and CDR2: SEHNR and FQNEAQ (reference sequence). Trimming pared 5 bases from V and 1 base from J, leaving 8 bases between. CDR3 loop: CASSSQSNTEAFF. The CDR3 bases are TGTGCCAGCAGCAGTCAGTCGAACACTGAAGCTTTCTTT. The full variable domain, rest sourced from reference TRBV7-9 and TRBJ1-1, is DTGVSQNPRHKITKRGQNVTFRCDPISEHNRLYWYRQTLGQGPEFLTYFQNEAQLEKSRLLSDRFSAERPKGSFSTLEIQRTEQGDSAMYLCASSSQSNTEAFFGQGTRLTVV.

The chain employs TRBV7-2 and TRBJ1-2, with D unresolved. This CDR3 region has 13 residues. The V end was cut by 3 bases, the J end by 8 bases, with 13 bases between. Looked up from germline, CDR1 is SGHTA and CDR2 is FQGNSA. The CDR3 DNA follows: TGTGCCAGCAGCTTCCTTGAGAGAGAGGGCTACACCTTC. Residues: CASSFLEREGYTF.